The next 30 T cell receptor beta chains were all read from a single sample in a study of blood T cells in healthy people across ages. Alongside a J-beta primer mix, a sample-barcoded 5' primer served in a second PCR lasting roughly 7 to 12 cycles. TCRdb re-called the 5' RACE reads through MiXCR, storing one row per CDR3 protein. The sample holds some 1.7 million distinct CDR3 sequences, roughly 30% seen once. The sequencing sample was made of blood. These receptors were taken from a woman in her twenties or thirties in good health.

The chain combines TRBV29-1 with TRBJ2-7, with 7 bases lining up with TRBD1. From germline, CDR1 is SQVTM and CDR2 ANQGSEA. CDR3 length: 12 amino acids. With 6 bases clipped from V and 4 bases from J, the junction kept 6 bases outside the gene matches. CDR3 sequence: CSVKPGQYEQYF. The CDR3 bases are TGCAGCGTGAAACCGGGACAGTACGAGCAGTACTTC.

This clonotype was observed many times. The junction departs from germline at one end; a sequencing error may be responsible. V and J are TRBV5-1 and TRBJ2-5; TRBD2 is a possible D gene (6 bases). With the DNA end fitting TRBJ2-7 better, the J assignment may be wrong. This CDR3 region has 13 residues. CDR1 is SGHRS and CDR2 is YFSETQ in the germline V gene. The CDR3 DNA follows: TGTGCCAGCAGGCCCGGGAGTCTCTACGAGCAGTACTTC. This encodes CASRPGSLYEQYF.

The gene calls are TRBV9 and TRBJ2-7; 7 bases are shared with TRBD2. This CDR3 is built from 15 residues. Germline V gene lookup returns CDR1 SGDLS and CDR2 YYNGEE. V gave up 0 bases and J gave up 4 bases; unmatched junction bases: 7. The CDR3 sequence: CASSVEGGRGYEQYF. In DNA, the CDR3 is TGTGCCAGCAGCGTAGAGGGCGGGAGAGGGTACGAGCAGTACTTC.

This clonotype was seen a handful of times. The chain links TRBV20-1 to TRBJ2-4; D possibly corresponds to TRBD2 (5 bases). TRBJ2-5 explains the end of the DNA better; the J call may be wrong. Germline CDR1 is DFQATT and CDR2 is SNEGSKA (reference sequence). The CDR3 runs to 15 residues. The CDR3 DNA reads TGCAGTGCTAGTCCCAAAGCGGAACACCAAGAGACCCAGTACTTC. Its translation is CSASPKAEHQETQYF.

There are a few counts of this clonotype. The genes are TRBV15 and TRBJ2-5; 8 positions match TRBD2. The CDR3 totals 16 residues. CDR1 LNHNV and CDR2 YYDKDF come from the germline V gene (reference sequence). The V and J ends lost 1 base and 5 bases, in that order; junction bases with no gene match: 9. CDR3 bases: TGTGCCACCAGCAGAGTGAGAGTAGCGGGAATGGAGACCCAGTACTTC. It translates to CATSRVRVAGMETQYF. Full variable domain (outside the CDR3, taken from reference TRBV15 and TRBJ2-5): DAMVIQNPRYQVTQFGKPVTLSCSQTLNHNVMYWYQQKSSQAPKLLFHYYDKDFNNEADTPDNFQSRRPNTSFCFLDIRSPGLGDTAMYLCATSRVRVAGMETQYFGPGTRLLVL.

In its sample, this clonotype was seen a few times. The V call is TRBV7-9, the J call TRBJ1-2; D is perhaps TRBD1 (5 bases). Per the germline V gene, CDR1 is SEHNR and CDR2 is FQNEAQ (reference sequence). V lost 2 bases and J lost 4, with 17 bases in between. The CDR3 contains 16 residues. CDR3 in amino acids: CASSLLGTEPIYGYTF. CDR3 nucleotides: TGTGCCAGCAGCTTATTGGGGACGGAACCCATCTATGGCTACACCTTC.

In regard to this clonotype: A read error may be the cause here, since a much bigger clone is one base away. The V and J genes are TRBV29-1 and TRBJ2-1, with D uncertain. The CDR3 has 8 amino acids. V was shortened by 7 bases and J by 10 bases, with 5 bases between the two germline ends. Germline loops: CDR1 SQVTM, CDR2 ANQGSEA. DNA for the CDR3: TGCAGCGGTGAGGAGCAGTTCTTC. Its translation: CSGEEQFF.

On this clonotype itself: This may stem from a read error, because a much larger clone lies one nucleotide away. The chain combines TRBV12-3 or TRBV12-4 with TRBJ2-7; 7 nucleotides agree with TRBD1. The CDR3 runs 14 residues. The CDR3 loop is CASSPEGQVYEQDF. CDR3 DNA sequence: TGTGCCAGCAGTCCCGAAGGACAGGTCTACGAGCAGGACTTC.

The chain combines TRBV7-9 with TRBJ1-2; 10 positions match TRBD1. This CDR3 contains 17 residues. CDR1 is SEHNR and CDR2 is FQNEAQ in the germline V gene (reference sequence). V shed 2 bases and J 4 bases; nucleotides not matched to a gene: 10. The CDR3 sequence is CASSLRLGQGIFYGYTF. CDR3 bases: TGTGCCAGCAGCTTAAGGCTGGGACAGGGGATATTCTATGGCTACACCTTC.

About this clonotype: Only one base separates this from a far larger clonotype, so it likely reflects a read error. V is TRBV9 and J is TRBJ2-1, with D unresolved. CDR3 length: 11 amino acids. V was shortened by 4 bases and J by 13 bases, with 12 bases between the two germline ends. Looked up from germline, CDR1 is SGDLS and CDR2 is YYNGEE. The CDR3 DNA reads as TGTGCCAGCAGCATTGAAGAGACCCAGTTCTTC. Protein: CASSIEETQFF.

This clonotype occurred many times. The chain couples TRBV28 to TRBJ2-7, with 10 bases fitting TRBD1. This CDR3 has 19 residues. The germline gives CDR1 MDHEN, CDR2 SYDVKM. Trimming at V came to 3 bases and at J to 2 bases, leaving 16 bases not matched to a gene. The CDR3 DNA sequence: TGTGCCAGCAGTTTTCCAAGTTACCCTCCGGGACAGGGGACCTACGAGCAGTACTTC. It is translated as CASSFPSYPPGQGTYEQYF.

For this clonotype: A much more abundant neighbour one base away suggests this may be a read error. This chain connects TRBV29-1 to TRBJ1-2; D possibly corresponds to TRBD1 (5 bases). Germline values: CDR1 SQVTM, CDR2 ANQGSEA. The CDR3 runs 13 residues. The CDR3 DNA reads as TGCGGCGCCGAGATCCGGGGGAACTATGGCTACACCTTC. It specifies CGAEIRGNYGYTF.

The chain carries TRBV7-9 and TRBJ2-7; D assignment may be TRBD1 or TRBD2 (5 bases each). The CDR3 is 14 residues long. V was pared by 6 bases and J by 4 bases, with 16 bases between. CDR1 is SEHNR, CDR2 FQNEAQ, per germline (reference sequence). CDR3 amino acids: CASSSPGRLYEQYF. For the CDR3, the DNA is TGTGCCAGCAGTTCTCCGGGACGGCTATACGAGCAGTACTTC.

The J gene is TRBJ1-2, the V gene TRBV6-6; TRBD1 is a possible D gene (5 bases). Per germline, CDR1 MNHNY and CDR2 SVGAGI (reference sequence). This CDR3 comprises 14 residues. V lost 0 bases and J lost 2, with 7 bases in between. Here the CDR3 reads CASSYSGVNYGYTF. The CDR3 nucleotides read TGTGCCAGCAGTTACTCAGGGGTGAACTATGGCTACACCTTC.

This clonotype has at least ten counts. The V and J genes are TRBV10-1 and TRBJ2-7; D could derive from TRBD1 or TRBD2 (5 bases each). Germline V gene sequence: CDR1 WNHNN, CDR2 SYGVQD (reference sequence). Trimming took off 5 bases at V and 0 bases at J, with 11 bases between the two ends. The CDR3 spans 14 residues. As DNA, the CDR3 is TGCGCCAGCAGTAGGGACCCGAGCTCCTACGAGCAGTACTTC. It specifies CASSRDPSSYEQYF.

The rearrangement uses TRBV18 and TRBJ2-4; no definite D call. The J call may be faulty, since TRBJ2-7 better matches the DNA end. The CDR3 is made up of 14 amino acids. Germline CDR1 KGHSH, CDR2 LQKENI. CDR3 coding DNA: TGTGCCAGCTCACCGTCTCTCCAAATCTACGAGCAGTACTTC. It encodes CASSPSLQIYEQYF.

The chain links TRBV28 to TRBJ2-1; perhaps TRBD2 as D (6 bases). The germline CDR1 and CDR2 sequences are MDHEN and SYDVKM. With 4 bases removed from V and 7 bases from J, the gap between germline ends came to 20 bases. The CDR3 runs 16 residues. The CDR3 bases are TGTGCCAGCAGTTCCCCTATAGCGGCCAACGCGAATGAGCAGTTCTTC. Translating it yields CASSSPIAANANEQFF.

In its sample, this clonotype was seen a few times. The chain employs TRBV28 and TRBJ2-2; tentatively, D is TRBD1 (5 bases). Trimming shortened V by 8 bases and J by 5 bases, and 9 bases separated the two germline ends. The length of the CDR3 is 12 residues. Germline values: CDR1 MDHEN, CDR2 SYDVKM. CDR3 sequence (DNA): TGTGCCAGCCGTTCAGGGACCGGGGAGCTGTTTTTT. It is translated as CASRSGTGELFF.

The rearrangement links TRBV4-1 to TRBJ2-2, with D perhaps assigned TRBD1 or TRBD2 (7 bases each). The CDR3 runs to 16 residues. Germline CDR1 MGHRA, CDR2 YSYEKL. The germline V and J ends were trimmed by 0 bases and 5 bases, with 13 bases remaining between them. The CDR3 nucleotides are TGCGCCAGCAGCCAAGATGGGAGGGGGCGGACCGGGGAGCTGTTTTTT. As protein: CASSQDGRGRTGELFF.

CDR3 in DNA: TGTGCCAGCAGCGAGTGGACAGGCATGAACACTGAAGCTTTCTTT. Translation: CASSEWTGMNTEAFF. V gene TRBV13 combines with J gene TRBJ1-1; 7 positions agree with TRBD1. The CDR3 is made up of 15 amino acids. From germline, CDR1 is PRHDT and CDR2 FYEKMQ (reference sequence). V was clipped by 5 bases and J by 0 bases; unmatched bases: 6.

This clonotype has a handful of counts. The chain employs TRBV6-2 or TRBV6-3 and TRBJ2-3; D gene unclear. With 2 bases removed from V and 6 bases from J, the gap between germline ends came to 15 bases. The germline gives CDR1 MNHEY, CDR2 SVGEGT. The CDR3 runs to 15 residues. CDR3 bases: TGTGCCAGCAGTTACGGTTCGTCTCAGTATGATACGCAGTATTTT. Its protein product is CASSYGSSQYDTQYF.

This clonotype came up many times. This sequence joins TRBV11-2 and TRBJ2-3; TRBD2 agrees at 7 bases. V was pared by 5 bases and J by 10 bases, with 6 bases of the junction left unmatched. Per germline, CDR1 SGHAT and CDR2 FQNNGV. This CDR3 spans 12 amino acids. CDR3 region: CASSPQTSPQYF. The DNA of the CDR3 is TGTGCCAGCAGCCCGCAGACTAGCCCGCAGTATTTT.

This clonotype has ten or more counts. The genes are TRBV20-1 and TRBJ2-7; 7 bases agree with TRBD2. This CDR3 is 14 amino acids long. The V segment lost 3 bases and the J segment 2 bases; nucleotides outside the gene matches: 7. Looked up from germline, CDR1 is DFQATT and CDR2 is SNEGSKA (reference sequence). The CDR3 sequence is CSARGRGNTYEQYF. The CDR3 DNA reads TGCAGTGCTAGGGGGAGGGGCAATACCTACGAGCAGTACTTC.

The V call is TRBV3-1, the J call TRBJ2-1, with D possibly being TRBD1 or TRBD2 (5 bases each). Germline V lookup: CDR1 LGHDT, CDR2 YNNKEL (reference sequence). This CDR3 is 16 amino acids long. V lost 0 bases and J lost 5, with 14 bases in between. Here the CDR3 DNA reads TGTGCCAGCAGCCAAGATTGGGGACGGATCAACAATGAGCAGTTCTTC. This translates into CASSQDWGRINNEQFF.

The chain employs TRBV4-2 and TRBJ1-1; D gene ambiguous. Germline lookup yields CDR1 LGHNA and CDR2 YNFKEQ. The CDR3 is 13 amino acids. Trimming pared 4 bases from V and 5 bases from J, leaving 11 bases between. CDR3 DNA sequence: TGTGCCAGCAGCCGGGTTCGGGCGACTGAAGCTTTCTTT. Protein: CASSRVRATEAFF.

This clonotype came up many times. The chain is built from TRBV2 and TRBJ2-1; the D is unclear. Germline V lookup: CDR1 SNHLY, CDR2 FYNNEI. This CDR3 has 13 amino acids. V was trimmed by 4 bases and J by 5 bases, leaving 9 bases between them. Written as DNA, the CDR3 is TGTGCCAGCAGTGTTTCCAGTCACAATGAGCAGTTCTTC. This encodes CASSVSSHNEQFF.

Ten or more counts support this clonotype. The chain joins TRBV11-2 to TRBJ2-5; unclear D gene. Trimming shortened V by 5 bases and J by 1 base, and 8 bases separated the two germline ends. The CDR3 loop spans 13 amino acids. Germline V CDR1 and CDR2: SGHAT, FQNNGV. The CDR3 region is CASSPEVQETQYF. CDR3 DNA: TGTGCCAGCAGCCCCGAGGTCCAAGAGACCCAGTACTTC.

The table lists this clonotype with a few counts. The chain carries TRBV11-2 and TRBJ2-1; the match to TRBD1 covers 9 bases. The CDR3 is 15 amino acids. V dropped 3 bases and J dropped 4; count of bases not matched to a gene: 4. Germline CDR1 and CDR2: SGHAT and FQNNGV. The chain's CDR3 is CASSFTGGAYNEQFF. In DNA, the CDR3 is TGTGCCAGCAGCTTCACAGGGGGCGCGTACAATGAGCAGTTCTTC.

V and J are TRBV28 and TRBJ2-7; no reliable D call. Germline assignment: CDR1 MDHEN and CDR2 SYDVKM. The V end was cut by 4 bases, the J end by 2 bases, with 9 bases between. CDR3 length: 13 residues. The CDR3: CASSSRATYEQYF. For the CDR3, the DNA is TGTGCCAGCAGTTCTCGGGCGACCTACGAGCAGTACTTC. Full variable domain (outside the CDR3, taken from reference TRBV28 and TRBJ2-7): DVKVTQSSRYLVKRTGEKVFLECVQDMDHENMFWYRQDPGLGLRLIYFSYDVKMKEKGDIPEGYSVSREKKERFSLILESASTNQTSMYLCASSSRATYEQYFGPGTRLTVT.

Comment on this clonotype: With a much larger clone just one base away, this may be a read error. This rearrangement joins TRBV29-1 to TRBJ2-1; TRBD2 matches 8 bases. The end of the DNA aligns better with TRBJ2-7, so the J call may be wrong. This CDR3 has 15 amino acids. CDR1 SQVTM and CDR2 ANQGSEA come from the germline V gene. CDR3 sequence: CSVPSGGSSYNEQYF. The CDR3 DNA reads as TGCAGCGTTCCGAGCGGGGGCAGCTCCTACAATGAGCAGTACTTC.